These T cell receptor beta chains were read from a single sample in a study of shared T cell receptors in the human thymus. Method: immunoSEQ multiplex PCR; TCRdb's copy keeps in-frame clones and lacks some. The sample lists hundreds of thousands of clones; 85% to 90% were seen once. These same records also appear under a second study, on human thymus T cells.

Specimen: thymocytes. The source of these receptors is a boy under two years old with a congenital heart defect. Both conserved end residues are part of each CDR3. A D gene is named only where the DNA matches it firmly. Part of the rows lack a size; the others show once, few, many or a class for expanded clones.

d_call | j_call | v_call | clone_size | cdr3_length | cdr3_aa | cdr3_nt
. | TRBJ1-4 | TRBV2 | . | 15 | CASLRGGSTNEKLFF | TGTGCCAGCCTACGGGGGGGATCAACTAATGAAAAACTGTTTTTT
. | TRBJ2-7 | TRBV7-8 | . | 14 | CASSLPGIPYEQYF | TGTGCCAGCAGCTTACCAGGGATTCCCTACGAGCAGTACTTC
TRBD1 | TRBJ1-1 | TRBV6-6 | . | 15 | CASTRILGGPTEAFF | TGTGCCAGCACTCGGATATTAGGGGGCCCCACTGAAGCTTTCTTT
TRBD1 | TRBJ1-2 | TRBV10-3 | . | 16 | CAISESHRGRHRGYTF | TGTGCCATCAGTGAGTCCCACAGGGGACGCCACCGTGGCTACACCTTC
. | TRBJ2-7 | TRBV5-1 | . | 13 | CASSFTGPYEQYF | TGCGCCAGCAGCTTTACAGGGCCCTACGAGCAGTACTTC
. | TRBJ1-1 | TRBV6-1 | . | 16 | CASSEGWEGRNTEAFF | TGTGCCAGCAGTGAGGGGTGGGAGGGCAGGAACACTGAAGCTTTCTTT
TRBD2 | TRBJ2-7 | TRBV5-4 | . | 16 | CASSLASGDRSYEQYF | TGTGCCAGCAGCTTGGCGAGCGGGGATAGGTCCTACGAGCAGTACTTC
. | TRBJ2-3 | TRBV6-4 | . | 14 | CASSDGFQEDTQYF | TGTGCCAGCAGTGATGGTTTCCAGGAAGATACGCAGTATTTT
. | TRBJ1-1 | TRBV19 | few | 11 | CASSKQVEAFF | TGTGCCAGTAGTAAGCAGGTTGAAGCTTTCTTT
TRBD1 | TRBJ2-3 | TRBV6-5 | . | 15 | CASSRDRGRTDTQYF | TGTGCCAGCAGTCGCGACAGGGGGCGGACAGATACGCAGTATTTT
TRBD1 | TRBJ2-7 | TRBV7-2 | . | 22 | CASSLALGTDTKIQISSYEQYF | TGTGCCAGCAGCTTAGCGCTTGGGACAGATACTAAAATACAAATTAGCTCCTACGAGCAGTACTTC
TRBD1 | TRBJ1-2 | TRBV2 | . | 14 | CASSDRTGNYGYTF | TGTGCCAGCAGTGATCGGACAGGGAACTATGGCTACACCTTC
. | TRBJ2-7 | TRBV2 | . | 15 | CASTHPGHLFYEQYF | TGTGCCAGCACACATCCGGGACACCTCTTCTACGAGCAGTACTTC